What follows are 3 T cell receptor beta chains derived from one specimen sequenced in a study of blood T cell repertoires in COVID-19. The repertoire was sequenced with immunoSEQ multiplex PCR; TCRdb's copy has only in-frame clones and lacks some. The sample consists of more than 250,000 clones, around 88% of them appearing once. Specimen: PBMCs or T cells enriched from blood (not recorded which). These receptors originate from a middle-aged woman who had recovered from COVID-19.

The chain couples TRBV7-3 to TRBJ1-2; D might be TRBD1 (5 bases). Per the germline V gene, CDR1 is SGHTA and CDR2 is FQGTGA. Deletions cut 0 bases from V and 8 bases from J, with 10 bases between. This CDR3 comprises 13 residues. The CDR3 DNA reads TGTGCCAGCAGCTTAACTCCCAGGGCGGGCTACACCTTC. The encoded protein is CASSLTPRAGYTF.

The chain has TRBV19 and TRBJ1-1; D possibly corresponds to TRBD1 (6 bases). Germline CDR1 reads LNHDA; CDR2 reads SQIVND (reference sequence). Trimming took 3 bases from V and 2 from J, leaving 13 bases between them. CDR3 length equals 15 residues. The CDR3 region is CASSMRQEVNTEAFF. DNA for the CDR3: TGTGCCAGTAGTATGAGACAGGAAGTTAACACTGAAGCTTTCTTT.

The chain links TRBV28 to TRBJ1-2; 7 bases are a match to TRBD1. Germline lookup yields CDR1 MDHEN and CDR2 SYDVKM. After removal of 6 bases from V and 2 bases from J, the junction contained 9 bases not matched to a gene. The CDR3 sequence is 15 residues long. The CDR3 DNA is TGTGCCAGCAGAGTACAGGGGCGTCCAAACTATGGCTACACCTTC. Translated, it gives CASRVQGRPNYGYTF.